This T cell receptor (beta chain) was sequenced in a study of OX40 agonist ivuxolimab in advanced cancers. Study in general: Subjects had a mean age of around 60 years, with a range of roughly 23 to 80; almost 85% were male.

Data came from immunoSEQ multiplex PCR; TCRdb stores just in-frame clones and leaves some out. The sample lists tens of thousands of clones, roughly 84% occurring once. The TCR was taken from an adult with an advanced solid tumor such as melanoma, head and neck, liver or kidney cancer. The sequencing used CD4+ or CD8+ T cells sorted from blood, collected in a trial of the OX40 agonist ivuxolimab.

CDR3 region: CASSLGPGVEQYF. The CDR3 DNA is TGTGCCAGCAGTTTAGGGCCGGGGGTCGAGCAGTACTTC. The chain employs TRBV27 and TRBJ2-7, with TRBD2 as a possible D gene (6 bases). Germline assignment: CDR1 MNHEY and CDR2 SMNVEV (reference sequence). The V end lost 2 bases, the J end lost 6 bases, and 11 bases lay between the germline ends. The CDR3 length is 13 residues.